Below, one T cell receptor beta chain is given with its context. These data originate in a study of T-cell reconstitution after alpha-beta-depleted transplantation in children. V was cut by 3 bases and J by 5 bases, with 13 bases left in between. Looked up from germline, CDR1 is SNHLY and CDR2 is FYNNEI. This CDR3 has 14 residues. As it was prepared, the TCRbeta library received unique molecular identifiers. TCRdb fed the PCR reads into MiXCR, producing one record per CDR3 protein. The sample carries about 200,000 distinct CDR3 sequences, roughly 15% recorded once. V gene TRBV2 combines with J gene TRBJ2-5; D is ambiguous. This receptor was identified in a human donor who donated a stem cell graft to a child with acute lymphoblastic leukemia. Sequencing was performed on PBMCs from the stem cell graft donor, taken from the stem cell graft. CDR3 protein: CASSEPIPRETQYF. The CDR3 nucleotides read TGTGCCAGCAGTGAGCCCATCCCCAGGGAGACCCAGTACTTC.